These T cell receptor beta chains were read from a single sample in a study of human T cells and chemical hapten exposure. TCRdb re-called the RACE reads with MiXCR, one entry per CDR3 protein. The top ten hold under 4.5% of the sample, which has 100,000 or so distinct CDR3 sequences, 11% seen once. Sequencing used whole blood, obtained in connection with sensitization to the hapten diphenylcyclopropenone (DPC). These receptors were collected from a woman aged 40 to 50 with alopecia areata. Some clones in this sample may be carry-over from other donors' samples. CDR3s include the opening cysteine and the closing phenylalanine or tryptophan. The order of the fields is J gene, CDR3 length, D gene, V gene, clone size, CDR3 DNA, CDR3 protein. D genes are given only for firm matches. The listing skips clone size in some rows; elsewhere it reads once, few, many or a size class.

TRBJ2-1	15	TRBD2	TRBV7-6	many	TGTGCCAGCAGCCCGGGACTAGCGGGGAACAATGAGCAGTTCTTC	CASSPGLAGNNEQFF
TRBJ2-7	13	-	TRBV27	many	TGTGCCAGCAGTTTACCAGGGGCGAGGGAGCAGTACTTC	CASSLPGAREQYF
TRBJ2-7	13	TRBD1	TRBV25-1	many	TGTGCCAGCCGTAGGGACAGTCCACCCGAGCAGTACTTC	CASRRDSPPEQYF
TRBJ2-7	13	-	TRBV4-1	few	TGCGCCAGCAGCCAAGTAGACGGAAACGAGCAGTACTTC	CASSQVDGNEQYF
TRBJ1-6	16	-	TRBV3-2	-	TGTGCCAGCAGCCCGGAGACAGGGTTGATCGGTTCACCCCTCCACTTT	CASSPETGLIGSPLHF
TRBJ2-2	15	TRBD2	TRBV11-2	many	TGTGCCAGCAGCTGGACTAGCGCTAACACCGGGGAGCTGTTTTTT	CASSWTSANTGELFF
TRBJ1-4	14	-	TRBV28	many	TGTGCCAGCAGTTTTGGGGGGGCAGTTGAAAAACTGTTTTTT	CASSFGGAVEKLFF
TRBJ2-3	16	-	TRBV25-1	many	TGTGCCAGCAGTGATGCCAATACGGGACGTACAGATACGCAGTATTTT	CASSDANTGRTDTQYF
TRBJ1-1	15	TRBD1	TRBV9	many	TGTGCCAGCAGCGTAACAGGGGGGGCTGGGACTGAAGCTTTCTTT	CASSVTGGAGTEAFF
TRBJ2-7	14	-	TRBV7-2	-	TGTGCCAGCAGCTCCGCCGGGCTAGCTTACGAGCAGTACTTC	CASSSAGLAYEQYF
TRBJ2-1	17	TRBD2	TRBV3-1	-	TGTGCCAGCAGCCAATTTCTAGCGGGAGGACTCTACAATGAGCAGTTCTTC	CASSQFLAGGLYNEQFF
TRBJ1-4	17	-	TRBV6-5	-	TGTGCCAGCAGTTACCAAGGAGTAGGGGTGGCTAATGAAAAACTGTTTTTT	CASSYQGVGVANEKLFF
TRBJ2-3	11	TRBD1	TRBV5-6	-	TGTGCCAGCAGCTGGAGGGACAGGGTGTATTTT	CASSWRDRVYF
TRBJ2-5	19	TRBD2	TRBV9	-	TGTGCCAGCAGCGCCGCCCCGGGGGGCGGGGGGGTGCGCCAAGAGACCCAGTACTTC	CASSAAPGGGGVRQETQYF
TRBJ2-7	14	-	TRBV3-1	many	TGTGCCAGCAGCCAAGATCTGGGGTTGGGAGAGCAGTACTTC	CASSQDLGLGEQYF
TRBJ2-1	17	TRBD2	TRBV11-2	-	TGTGCCAGCTCCCGAGGGCTCCAGCGGGGGGGCCTAGATGAGCAGTTCTTC	CASSRGLQRGGLDEQFF
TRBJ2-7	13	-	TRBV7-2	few	TGTGCCAGCAGACTAACCCGGGTAACCGAGCAGTACTTC	CASRLTRVTEQYF
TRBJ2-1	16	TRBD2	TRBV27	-	TGTGCCAGCAGTTTCCTTACTAGCGGGAGTTACAATGAGCAGTTCTTC	CASSFLTSGSYNEQFF
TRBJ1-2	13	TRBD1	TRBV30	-	TGTGCCTACGGACAGGCCCAGGAGGATGGCTACACCTTC	CAYGQAQEDGYTF
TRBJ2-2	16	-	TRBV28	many	TGTGCCAGCAGCCCGCTCGGGGGGCGGGGGACCGGGGAGCTGTTTTTT	CASSPLGGRGTGELFF
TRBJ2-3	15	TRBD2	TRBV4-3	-	TGCGCCAGCAGCCACGAACTAGCGGGGGGAAGTACGCAGTATTTT	CASSHELAGGSTQYF
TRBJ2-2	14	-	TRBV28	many	TGTGCCAGCAGTTTGATATCAAACACCGGGGAGCTGTTTTTT	CASSLISNTGELFF
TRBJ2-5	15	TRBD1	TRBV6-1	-	TGTGCCACCATCCACAGGGGAAGCGTGCAAGAGACCCAGTACTTC	CATIHRGSVQETQYF
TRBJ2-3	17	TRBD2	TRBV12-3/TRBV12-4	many	TGTGCCAGCAGTTTCCCGGGACTAGCGGGACCCTCGGATACGCAGTATTTT	CASSFPGLAGPSDTQYF
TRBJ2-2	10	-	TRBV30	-	TGTGCCTGGAAAGCCGGGGAGCTGTTTTTT	CAWKAGELFF
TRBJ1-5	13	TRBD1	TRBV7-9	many	TGTGCCAGCAGCCCGACAGGGAATGGGCCCCAGCATTTT	CASSPTGNGPQHF
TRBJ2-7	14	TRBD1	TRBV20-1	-	TGCAGTGTACCGGGACAGGGTAAACCCTACGAGCAGTACTTC	CSVPGQGKPYEQYF
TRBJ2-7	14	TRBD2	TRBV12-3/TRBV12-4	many	TGTGCCCTGGTACGGCTAGCGGGAGGCTACGAGCAGTACTTC	CALVRLAGGYEQYF
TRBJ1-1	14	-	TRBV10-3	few	TGTGCCATCAGTGGGATGCCCTGGCCTTATGAAGCTTTCTTT	CAISGMPWPYEAFF
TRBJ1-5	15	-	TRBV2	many	TGTGCCAGCAGGGGCGGCGTGGTTGGAAATCAGCCCCAGCATTTT	CASRGGVVGNQPQHF
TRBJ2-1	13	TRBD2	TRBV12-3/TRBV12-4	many	TGTGCCACCATAGCGGGGCACTACAATGAGCAGTTCTTC	CATIAGHYNEQFF
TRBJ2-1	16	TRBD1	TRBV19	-	TGTGCCAGTAGCATACCTTGGACAGGGGGATACAATGAGCAGTTCTTC	CASSIPWTGGYNEQFF
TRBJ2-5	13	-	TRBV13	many	TGTGCCAGCAGCTTCAGAGGGCAAGAGACCCAGTACTTC	CASSFRGQETQYF
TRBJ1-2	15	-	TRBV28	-	TGTGCCAGCAGTTTATGGTCAGGCCGGGTTGGGGGCTACACCTTC	CASSLWSGRVGGYTF
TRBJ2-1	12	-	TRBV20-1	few	TGCAGTGCCGCGAGGGACGGTAATGAGCAGTTCTTC	CSAARDGNEQFF
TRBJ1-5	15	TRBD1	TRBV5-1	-	TGCGCCAGCAGCCCGGGACAGAGTAGCAATCAGCCCCAGCATTTT	CASSPGQSSNQPQHF
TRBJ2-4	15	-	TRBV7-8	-	TGTGCCAGCAGCTTACGGGCCCCGGGGTCTGGCATTCAGTACTTC	CASSLRAPGSGIQYF
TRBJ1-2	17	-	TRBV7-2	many	TGTGCCAGCAGCCGACTCATCCTTGGCCCTCTAGGCTATGGCTACACCTTC	CASSRLILGPLGYGYTF
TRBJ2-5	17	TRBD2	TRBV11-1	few	TGTGCCAGCAGCCTACCCACTAGCGGGGGGGCAGTTGAGACCCAGTACTTC	CASSLPTSGGAVETQYF
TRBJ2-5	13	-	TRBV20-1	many	TGCAGTGCTAGAGTCGGTAACCAAGAGACCCAGTACTTC	CSARVGNQETQYF
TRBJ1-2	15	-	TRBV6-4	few	TGTGCCAGCAGTGACTCCGGCGGACCTAACTATGGCTACACCTTC	CASSDSGGPNYGYTF
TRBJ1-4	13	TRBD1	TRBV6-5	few	TGTGCCAGCACATACGGGACAGGGGATAGACTGTTTTTT	CASTYGTGDRLFF
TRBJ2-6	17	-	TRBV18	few	TGTGCCAGCTCACCAGGGCAAGGCCCCTCTGGGGCCAACGTCCTGACTTTC	CASSPGQGPSGANVLTF
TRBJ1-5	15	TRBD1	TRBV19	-	TGTGCCAGTAGTAAGGGGACAGGAAGCAATCAGCCCCAGCATTTT	CASSKGTGSNQPQHF
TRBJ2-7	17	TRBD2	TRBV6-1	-	TGTGCCAGCAGTGAAGGATGGGCTAGCGGGAGGACCGGAGAGCAGTACTTC	CASSEGWASGRTGEQYF
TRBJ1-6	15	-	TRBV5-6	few	TGTGCCAGCAGCTTGGGACCCGGGACTAATTCACCCCTCCACTTT	CASSLGPGTNSPLHF
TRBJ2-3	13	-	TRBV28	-	TGTGCCAGCAGTAACAGGGTCTCAGATACGCAGTATTTT	CASSNRVSDTQYF
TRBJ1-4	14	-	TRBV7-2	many	TGTGCCAGCAGCCCATTGGCGACTAATGAAAAACTGTTTTTT	CASSPLATNEKLFF
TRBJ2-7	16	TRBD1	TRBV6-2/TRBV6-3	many	TGTGCCAGCAGCCGTCCGGGGACAGGCCTTTCCTACGAGCAGTACTTC	CASSRPGTGLSYEQYF
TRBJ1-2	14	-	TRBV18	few	TGTGCCAGCTCACCCCCCGCGGGTTTCTATGGCTACACCTTC	CASSPPAGFYGYTF
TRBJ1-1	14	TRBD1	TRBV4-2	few	TGTGCCAGCAGCCGGGACAGGAAGAACACTGAAGCTTTCTTT	CASSRDRKNTEAFF
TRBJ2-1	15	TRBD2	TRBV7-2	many	TGTGCCAGCAGCTTGGGACTAGGGGTTGGGGATGAGCAGTTCTTC	CASSLGLGVGDEQFF
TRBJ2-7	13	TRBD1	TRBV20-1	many	TGCAGTGCTAGACGGACAGGTTCCTACGAGCAGTACTTC	CSARRTGSYEQYF
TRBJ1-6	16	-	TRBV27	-	TGTGCCAGCACCACGGGGACCTTATCCCCAAATTCACCCCTCCACTTT	CASTTGTLSPNSPLHF
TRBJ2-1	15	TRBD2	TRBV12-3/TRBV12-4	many	TGTGCCAGCACCCGAGGTAGCGGGATGAACAATGAGCAGTTCTTC	CASTRGSGMNNEQFF
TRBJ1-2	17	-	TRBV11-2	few	TGTGCCAGCAGCTTAAAACAGGGACTCCGACACAACTATGGCTACACCTTC	CASSLKQGLRHNYGYTF
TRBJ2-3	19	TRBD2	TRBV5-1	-	TGCGCCAGCAGCTTGGGGGCCGGGGCGACTAGCGGACTCACAGATACGCAGTATTTT	CASSLGAGATSGLTDTQYF
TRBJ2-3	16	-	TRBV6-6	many	TGTGCCAGCAGTTACTCGGGATCCAGTCCCACAGATACGCAGTATTTT	CASSYSGSSPTDTQYF
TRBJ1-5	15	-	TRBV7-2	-	TGTGCCAGCAGCTTAGTAGGGCCAGCCGATCAGCCCCAGCATTTT	CASSLVGPADQPQHF